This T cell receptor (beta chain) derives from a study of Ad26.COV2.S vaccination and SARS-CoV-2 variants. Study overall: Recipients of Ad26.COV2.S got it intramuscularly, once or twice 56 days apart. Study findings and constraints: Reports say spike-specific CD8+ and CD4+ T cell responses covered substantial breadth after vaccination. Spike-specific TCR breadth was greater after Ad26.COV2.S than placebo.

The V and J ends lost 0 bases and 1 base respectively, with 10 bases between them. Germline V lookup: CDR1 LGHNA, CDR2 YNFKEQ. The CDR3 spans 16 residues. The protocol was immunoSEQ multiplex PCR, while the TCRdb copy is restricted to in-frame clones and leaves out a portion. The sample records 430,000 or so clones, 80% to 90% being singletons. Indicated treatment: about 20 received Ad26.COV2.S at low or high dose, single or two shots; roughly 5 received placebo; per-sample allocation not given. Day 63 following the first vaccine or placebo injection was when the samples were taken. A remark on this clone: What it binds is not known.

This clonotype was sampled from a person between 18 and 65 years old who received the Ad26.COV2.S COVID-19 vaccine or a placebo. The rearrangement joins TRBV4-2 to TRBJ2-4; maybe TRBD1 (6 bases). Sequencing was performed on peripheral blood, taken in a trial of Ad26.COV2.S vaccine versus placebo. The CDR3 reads CASSQDYRAAKNIQYF. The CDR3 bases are TGTGCCAGCAGCCAAGATTACAGGGCGGCCAAAAACATTCAGTACTTC.